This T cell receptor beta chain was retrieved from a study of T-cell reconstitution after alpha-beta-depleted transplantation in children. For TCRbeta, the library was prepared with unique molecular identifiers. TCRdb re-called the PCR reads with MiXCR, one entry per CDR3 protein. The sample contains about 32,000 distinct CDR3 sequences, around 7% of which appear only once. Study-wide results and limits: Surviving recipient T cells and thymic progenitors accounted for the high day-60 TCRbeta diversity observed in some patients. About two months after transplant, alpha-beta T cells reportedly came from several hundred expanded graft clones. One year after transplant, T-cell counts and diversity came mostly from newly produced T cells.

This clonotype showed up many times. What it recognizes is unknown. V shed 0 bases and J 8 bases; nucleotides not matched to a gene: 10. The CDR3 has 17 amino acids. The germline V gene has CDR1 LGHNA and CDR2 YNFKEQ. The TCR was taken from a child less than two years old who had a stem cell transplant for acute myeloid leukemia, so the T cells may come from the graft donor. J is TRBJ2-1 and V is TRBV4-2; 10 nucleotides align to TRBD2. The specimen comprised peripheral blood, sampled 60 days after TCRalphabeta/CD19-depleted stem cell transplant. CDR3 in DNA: TGTGCCAGCAGCCAAGAAGCTTGGCTAGCGGGAGCCGATGAGCAGTTCTTC. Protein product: CASSQEAWLAGADEQFF.